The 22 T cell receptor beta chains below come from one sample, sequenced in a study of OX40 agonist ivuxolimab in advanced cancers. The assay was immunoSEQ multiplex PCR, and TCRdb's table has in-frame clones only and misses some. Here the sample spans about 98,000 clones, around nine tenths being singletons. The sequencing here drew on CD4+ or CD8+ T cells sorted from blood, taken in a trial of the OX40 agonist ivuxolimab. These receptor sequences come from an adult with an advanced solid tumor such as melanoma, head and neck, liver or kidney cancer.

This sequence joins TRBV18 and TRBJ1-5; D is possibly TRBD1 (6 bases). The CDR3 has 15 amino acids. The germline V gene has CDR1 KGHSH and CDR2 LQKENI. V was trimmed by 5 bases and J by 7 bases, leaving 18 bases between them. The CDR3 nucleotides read TGTGCCAGCTCAATCGAATCGGGGGCTCGACAGCCCCAGCATTTT. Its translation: CASSIESGARQPQHF.

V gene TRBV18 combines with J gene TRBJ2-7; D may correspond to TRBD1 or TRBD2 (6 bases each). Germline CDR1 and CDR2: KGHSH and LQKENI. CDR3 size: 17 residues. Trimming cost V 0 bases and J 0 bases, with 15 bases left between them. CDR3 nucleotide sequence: TGTGCCAGCTCACCACCGGTTGGGGGGCAGAGCTCCTACGAGCAGTACTTC. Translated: CASSPPVGGQSSYEQYF.

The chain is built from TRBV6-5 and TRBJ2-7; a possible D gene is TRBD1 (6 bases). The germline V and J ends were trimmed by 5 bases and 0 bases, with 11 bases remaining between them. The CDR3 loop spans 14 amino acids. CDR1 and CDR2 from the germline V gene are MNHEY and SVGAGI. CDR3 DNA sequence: TGTGCCAGCAGTCGACAGGTAAACTCCTACGAGCAGTACTTC. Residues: CASSRQVNSYEQYF.

CDR3 region: CASNYRPTNEKLFF. CDR3 DNA: TGTGCCAGCAACTACAGACCAACTAATGAAAAACTGTTTTTT. The gene calls are TRBV2 and TRBJ1-4; D is unclear. The CDR3 extends over 14 amino acids. Germline CDR1 reads SNHLY; CDR2 reads FYNNEI. Trimming cost V 7 bases and J 0 bases, with 9 bases left between them.

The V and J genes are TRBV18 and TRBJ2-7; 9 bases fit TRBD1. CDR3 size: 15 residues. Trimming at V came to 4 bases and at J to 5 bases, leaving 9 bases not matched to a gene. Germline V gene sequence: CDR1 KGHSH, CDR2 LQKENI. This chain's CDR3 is CASSQDRDRVDEQYF. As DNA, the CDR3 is TGTGCCAGCTCACAAGACCGGGACAGGGTGGACGAGCAGTACTTC.

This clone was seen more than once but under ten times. In DNA, the CDR3 is TGCAGCGTGCCCGACAGGGGTTTCACTGAAGCTTTCTTT. Amino acids: CSVPDRGFTEAFF. The V call is TRBV29-1, the J call TRBJ1-1; the match to TRBD1 covers 8 bases. The CDR3 is 13 amino acids. Germline CDR1 reads SQVTM; CDR2 reads ANQGSEA. Germline trimming cut 6 bases from V and 4 bases from J; bases unmatched to any gene: 7.

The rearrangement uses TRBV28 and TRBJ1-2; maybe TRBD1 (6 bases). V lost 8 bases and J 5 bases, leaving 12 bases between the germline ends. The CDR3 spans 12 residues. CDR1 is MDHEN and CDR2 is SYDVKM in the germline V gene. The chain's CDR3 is CASRQVGYGYTF. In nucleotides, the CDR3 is TGTGCCAGCCGACAGGTAGGTTATGGCTACACCTTC.

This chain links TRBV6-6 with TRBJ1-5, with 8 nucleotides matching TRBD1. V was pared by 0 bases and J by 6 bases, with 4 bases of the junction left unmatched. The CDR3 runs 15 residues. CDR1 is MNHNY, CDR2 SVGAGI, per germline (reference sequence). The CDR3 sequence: CASSYSWTGRQPQHF. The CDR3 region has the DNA TGTGCCAGCAGTTACTCGTGGACAGGGCGTCAGCCCCAGCATTTT.

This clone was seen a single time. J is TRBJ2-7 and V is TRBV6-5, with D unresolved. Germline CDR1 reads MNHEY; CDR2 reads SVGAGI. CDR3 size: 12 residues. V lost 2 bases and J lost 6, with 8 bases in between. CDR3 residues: CASSYRWGEQYF. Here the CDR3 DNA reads TGTGCCAGCAGTTACCGGTGGGGCGAGCAGTACTTC.

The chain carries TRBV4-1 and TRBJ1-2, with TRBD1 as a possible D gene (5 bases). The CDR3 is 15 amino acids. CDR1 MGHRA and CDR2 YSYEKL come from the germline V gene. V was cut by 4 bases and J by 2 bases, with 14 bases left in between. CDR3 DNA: TGCGCCAGCAGCCTGCCGGGACGCCGGAACTATGGCTACACCTTC. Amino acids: CASSLPGRRNYGYTF.

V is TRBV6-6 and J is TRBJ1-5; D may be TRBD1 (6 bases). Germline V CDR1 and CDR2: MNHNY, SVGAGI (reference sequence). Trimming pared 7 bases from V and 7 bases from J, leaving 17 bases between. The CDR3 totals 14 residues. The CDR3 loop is CASTEAGGHQPQHF. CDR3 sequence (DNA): TGTGCCAGCACCGAAGCGGGGGGCCACCAGCCCCAGCATTTT.

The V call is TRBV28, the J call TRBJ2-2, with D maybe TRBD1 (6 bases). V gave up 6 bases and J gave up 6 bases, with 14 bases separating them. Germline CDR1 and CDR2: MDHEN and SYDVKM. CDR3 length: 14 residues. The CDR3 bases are TGTGCCAGCAGGGACAGCAGGGGACCCGGGGAGCTGTTTTTT. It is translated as CASRDSRGPGELFF.

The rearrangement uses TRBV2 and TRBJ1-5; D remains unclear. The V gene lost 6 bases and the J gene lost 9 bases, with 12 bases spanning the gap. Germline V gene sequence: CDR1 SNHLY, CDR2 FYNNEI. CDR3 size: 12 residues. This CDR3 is CASRMDQGPQHF. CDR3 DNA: TGTGCCAGCAGGATGGACCAAGGGCCCCAGCATTTT.

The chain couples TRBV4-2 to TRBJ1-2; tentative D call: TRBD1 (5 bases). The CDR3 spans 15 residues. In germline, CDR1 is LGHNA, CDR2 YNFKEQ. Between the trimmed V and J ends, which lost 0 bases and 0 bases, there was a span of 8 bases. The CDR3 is CASSQDPGANYGYTF. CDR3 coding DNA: TGTGCCAGCAGCCAAGATCCGGGGGCTAACTATGGCTACACCTTC.

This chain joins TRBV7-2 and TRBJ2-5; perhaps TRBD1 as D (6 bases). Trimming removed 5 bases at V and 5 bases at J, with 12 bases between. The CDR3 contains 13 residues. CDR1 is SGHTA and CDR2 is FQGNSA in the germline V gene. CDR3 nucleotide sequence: TGTGCCAGCAGCAGGGGGTTCGAGGAGACCCAGTACTTC. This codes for CASSRGFEETQYF.

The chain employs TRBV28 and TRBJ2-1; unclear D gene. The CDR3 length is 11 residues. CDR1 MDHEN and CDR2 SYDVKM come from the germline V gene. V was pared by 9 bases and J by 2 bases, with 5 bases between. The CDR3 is CASRAYNEQFF. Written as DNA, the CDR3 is TGTGCCAGTCGCGCCTACAATGAGCAGTTCTTC.

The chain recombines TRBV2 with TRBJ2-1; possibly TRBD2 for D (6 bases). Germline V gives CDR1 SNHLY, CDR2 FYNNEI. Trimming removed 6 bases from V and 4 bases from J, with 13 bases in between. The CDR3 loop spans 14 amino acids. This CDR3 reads CASRVGGDYNEQFF. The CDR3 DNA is TGTGCCAGCAGGGTGGGGGGTGATTACAATGAGCAGTTCTTC.

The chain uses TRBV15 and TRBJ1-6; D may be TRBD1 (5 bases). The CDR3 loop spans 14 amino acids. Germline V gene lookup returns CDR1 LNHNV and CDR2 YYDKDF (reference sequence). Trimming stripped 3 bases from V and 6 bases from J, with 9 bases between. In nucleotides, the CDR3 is TGTGCCACCAGCAGGGCAGGGCCTAATTCACCCCTCCACTTT. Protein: CATSRAGPNSPLHF.

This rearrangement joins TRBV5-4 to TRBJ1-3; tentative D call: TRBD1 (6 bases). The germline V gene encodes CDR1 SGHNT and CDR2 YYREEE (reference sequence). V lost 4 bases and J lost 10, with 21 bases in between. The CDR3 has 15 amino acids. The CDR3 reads CASSQGGAGAQTIYF. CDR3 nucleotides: TGTGCCAGCAGCCAGGGAGGGGCAGGGGCCCAAACCATATATTTT.

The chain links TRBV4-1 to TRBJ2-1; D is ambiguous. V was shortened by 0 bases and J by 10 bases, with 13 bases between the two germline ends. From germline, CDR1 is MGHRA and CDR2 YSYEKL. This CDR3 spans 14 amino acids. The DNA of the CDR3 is TGCGCCAGCAGCCAAGACCTTCGGCAACACGAGCAGTTCTTC. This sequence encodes CASSQDLRQHEQFF.

CDR3 loop: CASSSGLKGYTF. CDR3 in DNA: TGTGCCAGCAGCTCAGGGTTAAAGGGCTACACCTTC. The chain carries TRBV7-9 and TRBJ1-2; TRBD1 might be the D (5 bases). CDR1 and CDR2 (germline): SEHNR, FQNEAQ (reference sequence). This CDR3 region has 12 residues. The germline V and J ends were trimmed by 4 bases and 8 bases, with 11 bases remaining between them.

Written as DNA, the CDR3 is TGCAGCGTTGAAGGATTCAGCCGCGAGCAGTACTTC. This gives the protein CSVEGFSREQYF. The genes are TRBV29-1 and TRBJ2-7; no firm D call. The CDR3 has 12 residues. The V end lost 1 base, the J end lost 6 bases, and 10 bases lay between the germline ends. From germline, CDR1 is SQVTM and CDR2 ANQGSEA.